This TCR beta chain was found in a study of T cell repertoires in ileal Crohn's disease. The study's findings and limits: All patients with clonality above 26.8% had endoscopic recurrence. Compared with non-smokers, active smokers at surgery showed more clonal expansions.

To note about this clone: Its antigen is undetermined.

Documented time point: neoterminal ileum biopsy at postoperative endoscopy, about 6 months after surgery. Assay used: immunoSEQ multiplex PCR; TCRdb lists only in-frame clones, some missing. The sample lists about 9,400 clones; roughly 78% were seen once. The CDR3 runs 13 residues. The source is an adult with Crohn's disease. The rearrangement uses TRBV21-1 and TRBJ1-2. TRBV21-1 is shown as a pseudogene. Sequences were obtained from ileal tissue. CDR3: CASRTGGGYGYTF. In DNA, the CDR3 is TGTGCCAGCAGGACGGGGGGTGGCTATGGCTACACCTTC.